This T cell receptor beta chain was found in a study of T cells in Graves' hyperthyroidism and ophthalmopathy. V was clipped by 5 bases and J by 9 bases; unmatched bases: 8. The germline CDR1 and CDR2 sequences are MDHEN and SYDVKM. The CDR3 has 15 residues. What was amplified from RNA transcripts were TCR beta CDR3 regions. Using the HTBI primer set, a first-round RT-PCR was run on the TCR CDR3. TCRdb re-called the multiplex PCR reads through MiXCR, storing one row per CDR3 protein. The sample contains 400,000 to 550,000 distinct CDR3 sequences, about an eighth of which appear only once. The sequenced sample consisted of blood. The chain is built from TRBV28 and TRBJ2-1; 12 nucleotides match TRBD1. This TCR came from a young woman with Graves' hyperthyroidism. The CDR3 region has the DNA TGTGCCAGCAGTGCCCTGGGACAGGGGGCTGTTGAGCAGTTCTTC. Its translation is CASSALGQGAVEQFF.